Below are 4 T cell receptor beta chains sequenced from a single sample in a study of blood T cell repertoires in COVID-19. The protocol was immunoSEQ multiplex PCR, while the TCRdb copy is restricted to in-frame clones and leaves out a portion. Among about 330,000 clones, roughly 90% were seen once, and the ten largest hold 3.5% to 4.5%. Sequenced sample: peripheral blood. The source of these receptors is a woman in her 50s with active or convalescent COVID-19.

CDR3 in amino acids: CASSVVEGGGPNTEAFF. As DNA, the CDR3 is TGTGCCAGCAGCGTAGTCGAGGGAGGAGGGCCGAACACTGAAGCTTTCTTT. This chain uses TRBV9 with TRBJ1-1; no firm D call. The germline V and J ends were trimmed by 0 bases and 1 base, with 16 bases remaining between them. CDR3 length: 17 amino acids. From germline, CDR1 is SGDLS and CDR2 YYNGEE. The entire variable domain, with the rest obtained from reference TRBV9 and TRBJ1-1, is as follows: DSGVTQTPKHLITATGQRVTLRCSPRSGDLSVYWYQQSLDQGLQFLIQYYNGEERAKGNILERFSAQQFPDLHSELNLSSLELGDSALYFCASSVVEGGGPNTEAFFGQGTRLTVV.

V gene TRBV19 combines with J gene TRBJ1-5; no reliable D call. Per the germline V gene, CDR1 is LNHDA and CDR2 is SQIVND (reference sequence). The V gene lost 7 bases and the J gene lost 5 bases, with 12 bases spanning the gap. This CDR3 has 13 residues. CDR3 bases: TGTGCCAGTACTCCCGGGGATCATCAGCCCCAGCATTTT. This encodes CASTPGDHQPQHF.

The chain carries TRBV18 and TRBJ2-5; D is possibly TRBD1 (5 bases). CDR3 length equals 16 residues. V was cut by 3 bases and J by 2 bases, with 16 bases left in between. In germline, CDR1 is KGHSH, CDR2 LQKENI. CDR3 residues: CASSPPMQGKQETQYF. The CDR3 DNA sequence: TGTGCCAGCTCACCCCCGATGCAGGGAAAGCAAGAGACCCAGTACTTC.

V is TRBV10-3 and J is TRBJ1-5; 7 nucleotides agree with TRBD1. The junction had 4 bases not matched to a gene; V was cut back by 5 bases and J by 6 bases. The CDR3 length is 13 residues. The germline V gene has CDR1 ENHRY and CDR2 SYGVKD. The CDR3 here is CAISRQGGQPQHF. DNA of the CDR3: TGTGCCATCAGTCGACAGGGCGGTCAGCCCCAGCATTTT.